One sample yielded the 3 T cell receptor beta chains listed below, sequenced in a study of Graves' ophthalmopathy and Graves' hyperthyroidism. RNA transcripts served as template for amplifying TCR beta CDR3 sequences. First-round RT-PCR relied on HTBI primers, and a second-round multiplex PCR came next. TCRdb re-called the multiplex PCR reads through MiXCR, storing one row per CDR3 protein. Of roughly 380,000 distinct CDR3 sequences in the sample, less than 20% were seen once. Sequenced sample: peripheral blood. The receptors originated from a woman younger than 35 with stable Graves' hyperthyroidism.

V usage is TRBV7-2 and J usage is TRBJ2-7; tentatively, D is TRBD2 (6 bases). The germline V and J ends were trimmed by 3 bases and 6 bases, with 12 bases remaining between them. The germline gives CDR1 SGHTA, CDR2 FQGNSA. The length of the CDR3 is 13 residues. CDR3 residues: CASSLRTGVEQYF. CDR3 in DNA: TGTGCCAGCAGCTTGAGAACGGGAGTCGAGCAGTACTTC.

This clonotype was seen many times. The rearrangement uses TRBV27 and TRBJ2-7, with D perhaps matching TRBD2 (5 bases). V was clipped by 6 bases and J by 0 bases, with 6 bases between them. CDR3 length: 12 amino acids. Germline loops: CDR1 MNHEY, CDR2 SMNVEV (reference sequence). The CDR3 nucleotides read TGTGCCAGCAGGGGGAGCTCCTACGAGCAGTACTTC. Its protein product is CASRGSSYEQYF.

Many counts were recorded for this clonotype. J is TRBJ2-7 and V is TRBV4-2, with 12 bases aligning to TRBD1. With 3 bases clipped from V and 5 bases from J, the junction kept 11 bases outside the gene matches. Looked up from germline, CDR1 is LGHNA and CDR2 is YNFKEQ. CDR3 length: 17 amino acids. The CDR3 spells CASSQRGMGQGANEQYF. Written as DNA, the CDR3 is TGTGCCAGCAGCCAGCGAGGGATGGGACAGGGGGCCAACGAGCAGTACTTC.